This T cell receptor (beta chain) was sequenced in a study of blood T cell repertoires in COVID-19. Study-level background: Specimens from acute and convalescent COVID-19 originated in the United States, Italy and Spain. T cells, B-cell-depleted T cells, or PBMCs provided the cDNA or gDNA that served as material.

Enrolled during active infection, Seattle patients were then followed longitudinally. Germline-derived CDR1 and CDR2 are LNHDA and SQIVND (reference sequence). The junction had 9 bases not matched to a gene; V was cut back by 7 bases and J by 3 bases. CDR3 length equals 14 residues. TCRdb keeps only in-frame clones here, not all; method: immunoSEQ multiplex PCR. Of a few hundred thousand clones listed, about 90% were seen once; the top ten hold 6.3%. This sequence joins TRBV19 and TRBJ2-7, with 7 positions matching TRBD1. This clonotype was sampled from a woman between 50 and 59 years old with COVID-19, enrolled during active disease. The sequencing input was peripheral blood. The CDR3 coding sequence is TGTGCCAGTACCACTGGGCAGGGGGTCTACGAGCAGTACTTC. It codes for CASTTGQGVYEQYF.